This T cell receptor beta chain originates from a study of cytomegalovirus exposure and HLA in healthy donors (dated by TCRdb to 2016 to 2017). About the study as a whole: An earlier analysis of approximately 550 of the donors reported about 290 Gb of sequence data and more than 90 million unique TCR beta sequences from 150 million to 200 million T cells. An early release that covered some 640 HLA-typed donors contained around 330 gigabases of sequencing data and approximately 85 million unique TCR sequences. The genetic ancestry cluster associated with self-reported Caucasian donors included roughly four fifths of the 350 to 500 genotyped donors. The study was designed to test whether signatures of past pathogen exposure could be identified by cataloging public T cell receptors. The study profiled the T cell repertoires of around 700 subjects by immunosequencing and related them to cytomegalovirus serostatus. In addition to the first cohort of roughly 670 subjects, a separate validation cohort of approximately 120 different subjects was used. The study combined high-throughput TCR immunosequencing, statistical association of individual TCRs with disease status, and machine learning to predict cytomegalovirus infection status. To study patterns of TCR occurrence, a later analysis re-analyzed previously published TCR beta repertoires from around 660 donors and added high-resolution HLA genotyping. In the later analysis, no new phenotypic data were used to find candidate immune exposures; instead, reliance was placed on TCR beta sequences and their occurrence across donors. An earlier analysis of 500 to 750 of the donors applied high-throughput TCR beta sequencing to assess whether each TCR beta V gene segment acted as functional or pseudogenic. Donor age, sex, ethnicity and CMV serostatus were collected together with the repertoire data. A later genetic analysis used genome-wide SNP genotypes for about three fifths of the 666 donors, treating that subset as a discovery cohort. All discovery cohort repertoires had been generated using a single sequencing platform. Class I and class II HLA loci were covered by the typing at four-digit resolution. Typing coverage varied by locus: roughly 620-630 donors for A, B, C, DRB1 and DQB1; more than 500 for DQA1; approximately 610 for DPA1; some 470 for DPB1. Because of strong linkage in the cohort, five DR-DQ haplotypes were treated as single units for association and clustering. Across approximately 400 genotyped donors of the cohort, an average of about 220,000 unique TCR beta nucleotide sequences per donor were sequenced, and roughly 20% of those sequences were non-productive.

As for this clone: It lacks a known antigen. Base qualities are missing; no much larger clone stands one base away.

Paper-wide results and their limitations: Broadly in line with IMGT annotations, most TCR beta V segments showed up in productive rearrangements about 87% or about 30% of the time in an earlier analysis of roughly 590 of the donors. A group of highly shared sequence variants was considered likely to be a technical artifact of the sequencing pipeline. CMV serostatus was the only immune exposure information available for the cohort. In this cohort, only TCR beta chains were sequenced, and detectable features were limited by the absence of alpha or paired-chain data. A later genetic analysis associated a missense DCLRE1C variant with V-gene and J-gene trimming of TCR beta chains, and an independent cohort replicated the association. In a later analysis, HLA-associated TCR beta chains were found to be more clonally expanded and to have lower generation probabilities than equally common non-associated chains. Because the 87-base-pair reads could not distinguish some IMGT-functional V segments, including TRBV6-2 and TRBV6-3, those segments were excluded. According to a later analysis, TCR association rates differed among HLA loci, with DRB1 alleles showing the most associated TCRs and HLA-C alleles showing the fewest. A later analysis associated 15,000 or so TCR beta sequences with specific HLA alleles at a false discovery rate of 0.05. According to a later genetic analysis, donors in an Asian-associated ancestry cluster had fewer N-insertions in productive TCRs than the approximately 690-donor mean. In vitro tests confirmed that a few of the cytomegalovirus-associated TCR beta chains recognize cytomegalovirus antigens. The classifier was reported to diagnose cytomegalovirus status with high specificity and sensitivity in both the original and validation cohorts. According to a later analysis, parvovirus B19, influenza, CMV and Epstein-Barr virus appeared linked to several top co-occurrence clusters. It was suggested by the authors that the approach could potentially be generalized to other disease states and immunological phenotypes. Correlated functional status among segregating V segments might be attributable to linkage disequilibrium, but an unknown experimental factor could not be ruled out. When HLA alleles, especially DR and DQ, strongly co-occurred, TCR associations were difficult to assign to individual alleles. While some public TCRs were present in many individuals, most TCR sequences turned up only very rarely across donors. Roughly uniform sequencing depth across donors was assumed in presence/absence analyses, although this assumption may not hold. Because HLA typing was missing for some donors at each locus, association tests included only the typed subset. In a later analysis, most CMV-associated TCR beta chains were found to appear HLA-restricted, with HLA associations seemingly driven largely by CMV exposure. A further reported finding was that TCR beta sequences accurately predicted the HLA-A and HLA-B alleles for most subjects in the first cohort. The earlier analysis of nearly 600 of the donors excluded approximately 15 rarely observed V segments, including chromosome 9 orphons, because counts were too low. The study gave a list of some 150 TCR beta chains associated with cytomegalovirus.

The CDR3 covers 14 residues, taking in both the cysteine and the phenylalanine. Only the CDR3 portion is preserved as DNA: 42 bases, with reading frame beginning at the first base. The germline V gene encodes CDR1 MNHEY and CDR2 SMNVEV (reference sequence). The V and J ends are trimmed by 5 bases and 2 bases, leaving 10 bases between them. The library was prepared using the immunoSEQ multiplex PCR assay. The multiplex PCR relied on a mix of 60 forward primers for TCR Vbeta segments and 13 reverse primers for TCR Jbeta segments. A multiplex PCR assay on genomic DNA amplified the CDR3 region of rearranged TCR beta genes. Amplified TCR beta libraries were sequenced as 87-base-pair reads on the Illumina HiSeq System. On the study's bioinformatics: A later analysis counted 75 million to 100 million unique TCR beta chains across the 500 to 850 repertoires, and about 10 million of these chains were shared by at least two donors. To remove PCR and sequencing errors, raw reads were error-corrected and collapsed into unique sequences using a nearest-neighbor algorithm that merged closely related sequences. CDR3 sequences were aligned to IMGT reference sequences to assign V, D and J gene segments. For a sequence to be retained, at least a six-nucleotide match to both a V gene segment and a J gene segment was required. A rearrangement counted as productive if the CDR3 had no stop codons and remained in frame with V and J, and every other rearrangement counted as non-productive. CDR3 was defined according to IMGT convention as the region running from the second conserved V-encoded cysteine to the conserved J-encoded phenylalanine. The earlier analysis of 587 of the donors excluded sequences that lacked an unambiguous match to a single V gene segment. An earlier analysis of almost 600 of the donors classified V segments as functional when productive rearrangements were above 56.7% and as segregating when the standard deviation between donors was above 5%. A statistical classification framework was built for diagnosing cytomegalovirus status from the catalog of TCR beta chain sequences. V and J gene assignment, in a later analysis, came from comparing TCR nucleotide sequences with IMGT/GENE-DB human TR gene sequences. A later analysis assigned CDR3 sequences and most-parsimonious VDJ recombination scenarios with the TCRdist pipeline. A later analysis defined each TCR beta chain by its CDR3 amino acid sequence plus V-gene family, and excluded reads lacking a unique V-gene family. A later analysis removed 500 to 650 highly shared, low-generation-probability nucleotide sequences to deal with suspected cross-contamination and a sequencing artifact. In a later analysis, a clonal expansion index was calculated for each public chain from normalized within-repertoire ranks of inferred template counts. In a later analysis, generation probabilities were computed with a VDJ recombination model fitted to out-of-frame rearrangements, and the resulting probabilities were checked against IGoR. Hypergeometric tests were used in a later analysis to score TCR-TCR, TCR-HLA and TCR-CMV co-occurrence, with a repertoire-size bias correction applied to the TCR pairs. A later analysis estimated false discovery rates by permuting HLA or CMV assignments 20 times. In a later analysis, co-occurring TCRs were grouped using DBSCAN, with TCRdist sequence similarity added in when clustering inside HLA-allele-positive subsets. Repertoires with fewer than 30,000 or more than 120,000 public chains were left out of co-occurrence clustering, as were four to six repertoires with anomalous nucleotide sharing. TCRdb obtained this table from immuneACCESS and retained in-frame rearrangements with V and J assigned. These tables miss some clones; where compared with another copy, unresolved V genes account for less than half of the shortfall, and the remainder is unexplained. The DNA was the basis for D and trimming; V, J and clone size are from that table. The sample records fewer than 150,000 clones, roughly 78% of which are singletons. The ten largest make up about 6.8% of the sample.

The cohort consisted of more than 650 healthy bone marrow donors. Cohort members were all nominally healthy when sampled, although unrecorded immune exposures were likely present. The donor was CMV seropositive and was included in the group of approximately 300 seropositive cohort members. A peripheral blood sample was provided by each donor, and peripheral blood mononuclear cells were used for TCR beta sequencing. Genomic DNA extraction from the blood cell samples was performed with the Qiagen DNeasy Blood Extraction Kit. Material for sequencing was PBMCs. This TCR came from a man aged 35-49 years in good health and CMV-seropositive. Recombination connected TRBV27 to TRBJ1-5; perhaps TRBD1 is the D gene, with 6 bases matching. The base sequence is TGTGCCAGCAGTCCACAGGGTGGCAATCAGCCCCAGCATTTT. This sequence encodes CASSPQGGNQPQHF.